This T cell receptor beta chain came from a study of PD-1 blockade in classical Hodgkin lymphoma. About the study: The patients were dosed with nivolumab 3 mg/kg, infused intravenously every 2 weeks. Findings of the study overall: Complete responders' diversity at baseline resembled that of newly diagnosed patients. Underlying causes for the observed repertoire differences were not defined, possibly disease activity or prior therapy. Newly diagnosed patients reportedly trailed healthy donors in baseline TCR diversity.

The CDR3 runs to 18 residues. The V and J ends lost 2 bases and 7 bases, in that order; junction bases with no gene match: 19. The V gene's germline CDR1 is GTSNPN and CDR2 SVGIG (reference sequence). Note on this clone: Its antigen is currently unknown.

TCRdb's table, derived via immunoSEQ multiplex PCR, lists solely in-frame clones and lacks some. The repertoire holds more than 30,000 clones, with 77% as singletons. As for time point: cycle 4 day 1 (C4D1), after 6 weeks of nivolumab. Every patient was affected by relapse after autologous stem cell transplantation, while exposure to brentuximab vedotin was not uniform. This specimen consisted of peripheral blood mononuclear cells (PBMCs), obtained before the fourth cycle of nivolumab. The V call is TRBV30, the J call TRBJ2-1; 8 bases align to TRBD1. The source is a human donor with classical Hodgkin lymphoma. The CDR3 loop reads CAWSYRQGARRGLNEQFF. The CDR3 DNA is TGTGCCTGGAGTTACCGGCAGGGGGCCCGCCGAGGGCTGAATGAGCAGTTCTTC.